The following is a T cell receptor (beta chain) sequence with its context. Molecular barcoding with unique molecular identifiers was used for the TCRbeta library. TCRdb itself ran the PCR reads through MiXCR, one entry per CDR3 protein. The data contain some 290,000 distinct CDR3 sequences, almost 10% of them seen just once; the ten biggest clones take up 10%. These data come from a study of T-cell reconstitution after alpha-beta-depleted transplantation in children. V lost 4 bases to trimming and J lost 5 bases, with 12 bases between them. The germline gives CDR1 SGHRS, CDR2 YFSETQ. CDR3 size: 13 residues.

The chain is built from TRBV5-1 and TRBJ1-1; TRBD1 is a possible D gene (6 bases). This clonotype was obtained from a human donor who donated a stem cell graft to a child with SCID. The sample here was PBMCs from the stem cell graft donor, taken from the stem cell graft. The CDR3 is CASSRGGLTEAFF. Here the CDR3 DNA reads TGCGCCAGCAGCCGAGGGGGGTTGACTGAAGCTTTCTTT. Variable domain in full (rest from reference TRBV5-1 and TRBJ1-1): KAGVTQTPRYLIKTRGQQVTLSCSPISGHRSVSWYQQTPGQGLQFLFEYFSETQRNKGNFPGRFSGRQFSNSRSEMNVSTLELGDSALYLCASSRGGLTEAFFGQGTRLTVV.